A selection of T cell receptor beta chains follows, all from one sample in a study of early T cells in non-severe SARS-CoV-2 infection. TCRdb independently ran MiXCR on the 5' RACE reads; one entry per CDR3 protein. The data contain over 50,000 distinct CDR3 sequences, 7% to 10% of them singletons. Input material: whole blood. These receptors came from an adult who was a healthcare worker with PCR-confirmed SARS-CoV-2 infection or an uninfected control (not recorded which). CDR3s include the opening cysteine and the closing phenylalanine or tryptophan. D genes are given only for firm matches. Size values are once, few and many counts, or a class for expanded clones, and some rows have none.

d_gene: NA
j_gene: TRBJ2-1
abundance: NA
v_gene: TRBV5-1
CDR3aa: CASRPRDGRLGNEQFF
CDR3nt: TGCGCCAGCAGACCCCGGGACGGCCGCCTAGGGAATGAGCAGTTCTTC

d_gene: TRBD1
j_gene: TRBJ2-1
abundance: few
v_gene: TRBV13
CDR3aa: CASSLTGYYNEQFF
CDR3nt: TGTGCCAGCAGCTTGACAGGGTACTACAATGAGCAGTTCTTC

d_gene: TRBD1
j_gene: TRBJ1-5
abundance: few
v_gene: TRBV6-5
CDR3aa: CAAGGSNQPQHF
CDR3nt: TGTGCCGCAGGGGGCAGCAATCAGCCCCAGCATTTT

d_gene: NA
j_gene: TRBJ2-7
abundance: medium-sized
v_gene: TRBV30
CDR3aa: CAWSPLDRRDYEQYF
CDR3nt: TGTGCCTGGAGTCCCCTGGACAGACGGGATTACGAGCAGTACTTC

d_gene: TRBD2
j_gene: TRBJ2-7
abundance: many
v_gene: TRBV28
CDR3aa: CASSPHPGLASPYEQYF
CDR3nt: TGTGCCAGCAGCCCCCATCCGGGACTAGCGTCCCCCTACGAGCAGTACTTC

d_gene: TRBD1
j_gene: TRBJ1-1
abundance: NA
v_gene: TRBV7-9
CDR3aa: CASSQYTDIRQGITEAFF
CDR3nt: TGTGCCAGCAGCCAATATACAGACATAAGACAGGGAATCACTGAAGCTTTCTTT

d_gene: NA
j_gene: TRBJ1-6
abundance: few
v_gene: TRBV10-3
CDR3aa: CAISENGAPRGPLHF
CDR3nt: TGTGCCATCAGTGAGAATGGGGCACCCCGAGGCCCCCTCCACTTT

d_gene: NA
j_gene: TRBJ1-2
abundance: NA
v_gene: TRBV5-6
CDR3aa: CASSFGGDYGYTF
CDR3nt: TGTGCCAGCAGCTTTGGGGGCGACTATGGCTACACCTTC

d_gene: TRBD2
j_gene: TRBJ2-5
abundance: NA
v_gene: TRBV4-1
CDR3aa: CASSQDVSGRETQYF
CDR3nt: TGCGCCAGCAGCCAAGATGTTAGCGGGAGAGAGACCCAGTACTTC

d_gene: TRBD2
j_gene: TRBJ2-5
abundance: NA
v_gene: TRBV2
CDR3aa: CASSSRLAQETQYF
CDR3nt: TGTGCCAGCAGTTCCAGACTAGCCCAAGAGACCCAGTACTTC

d_gene: NA
j_gene: TRBJ2-1
abundance: few
v_gene: TRBV6-6
CDR3aa: CASSYGEGRSYNEQFF
CDR3nt: TGTGCCAGCAGTTACGGAGAGGGTCGCTCCTACAATGAGCAGTTCTTC

d_gene: NA
j_gene: TRBJ2-5
abundance: many
v_gene: TRBV11-2
CDR3aa: CASSPRAGGPRTQYF
CDR3nt: TGTGCCAGCAGCCCCCGGGCTGGCGGACCGAGGACCCAGTACTTC

d_gene: NA
j_gene: TRBJ1-1
abundance: few
v_gene: TRBV11-2
CDR3aa: CASSLIGANTEAFF
CDR3nt: TGTGCCAGCAGCTTAATTGGGGCGAACACTGAAGCTTTCTTT

d_gene: TRBD2
j_gene: TRBJ2-3
abundance: NA
v_gene: TRBV7-2
CDR3aa: CASSFIAGGITDTQYF
CDR3nt: TGTGCCAGCAGCTTTATAGCGGGAGGGATCACAGATACGCAGTATTTT

d_gene: NA
j_gene: TRBJ2-7
abundance: NA
v_gene: TRBV5-6
CDR3aa: CASSLAQAAHEQYF
CDR3nt: TGTGCCAGCAGCTTGGCACAGGCGGCCCACGAGCAGTACTTC

d_gene: NA
j_gene: TRBJ2-7
abundance: many
v_gene: TRBV20-1
CDR3aa: CSANTRFQGVYEQYF
CDR3nt: TGCAGTGCTAACACGCGGTTCCAAGGGGTATACGAGCAGTACTTC

d_gene: NA
j_gene: TRBJ2-1
abundance: many
v_gene: TRBV6-4
CDR3aa: CASSDHDREGYNEQFF
CDR3nt: TGTGCCAGCAGTGACCACGACAGGGAGGGATACAATGAGCAGTTCTTC

d_gene: TRBD2
j_gene: TRBJ2-1
abundance: NA
v_gene: TRBV24-1
CDR3aa: CATSDSLADSYNEQFF
CDR3nt: TGTGCCACCAGTGATTCGCTAGCGGACTCCTACAATGAGCAGTTCTTC

d_gene: TRBD2
j_gene: TRBJ2-1
abundance: few
v_gene: TRBV7-6
CDR3aa: CASSLGGTSGHEQFF
CDR3nt: TGTGCCAGCAGCTTAGGGGGGACTAGCGGCCATGAGCAGTTCTTC

d_gene: NA
j_gene: TRBJ2-3
abundance: few
v_gene: TRBV10-3
CDR3aa: CAITRGGWTDTQYF
CDR3nt: TGTGCCATTACCAGGGGCGGTTGGACAGATACGCAGTATTTT

d_gene: TRBD2
j_gene: TRBJ2-7
abundance: NA
v_gene: TRBV5-1
CDR3aa: CASSLESGSEQYF
CDR3nt: TGCGCCAGCAGCTTGGAGAGCGGGAGTGAGCAGTACTTC

d_gene: NA
j_gene: TRBJ2-1
abundance: many
v_gene: TRBV20-1
CDR3aa: CSAALVAYNEQFF
CDR3nt: TGCAGTGCCGCGTTGGTGGCCTACAATGAGCAGTTCTTC

d_gene: NA
j_gene: TRBJ2-1
abundance: many
v_gene: TRBV12-3/TRBV12-4
CDR3aa: CASSPPRSNNEQFF
CDR3nt: TGTGCCAGCAGTCCTCCCCGGAGCAACAATGAGCAGTTCTTC

d_gene: TRBD1
j_gene: TRBJ1-2
abundance: many
v_gene: TRBV4-1
CDR3aa: CASSQVAGQDYGYTF
CDR3nt: TGCGCCAGCAGCCAAGTCGCTGGACAGGACTATGGCTACACCTTC